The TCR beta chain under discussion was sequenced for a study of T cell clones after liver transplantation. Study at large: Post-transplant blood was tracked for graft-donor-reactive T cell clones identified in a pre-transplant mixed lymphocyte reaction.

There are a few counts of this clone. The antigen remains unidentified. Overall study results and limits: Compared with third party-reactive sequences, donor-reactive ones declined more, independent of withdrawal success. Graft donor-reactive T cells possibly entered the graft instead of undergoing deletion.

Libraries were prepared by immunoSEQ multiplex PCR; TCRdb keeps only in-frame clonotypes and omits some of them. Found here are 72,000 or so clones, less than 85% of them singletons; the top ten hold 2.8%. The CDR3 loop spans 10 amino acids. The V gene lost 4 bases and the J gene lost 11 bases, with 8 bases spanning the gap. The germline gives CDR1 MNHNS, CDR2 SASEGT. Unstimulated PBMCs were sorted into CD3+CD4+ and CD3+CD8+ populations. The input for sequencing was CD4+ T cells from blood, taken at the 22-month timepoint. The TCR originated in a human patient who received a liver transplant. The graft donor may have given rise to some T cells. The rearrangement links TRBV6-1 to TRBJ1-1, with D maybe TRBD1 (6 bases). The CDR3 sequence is CASSGDRAFF. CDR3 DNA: TGTGCCAGCAGTGGCGACAGGGCTTTCTTT.